These T cell receptor beta chains were read from a single sample in a study of blood T cell repertoires in COVID-19. Only in-frame clones appear in the TCRdb table, and some are missing; sequencing was by immunoSEQ multiplex PCR. The sample holds more than 95,000 clones, 87% seen once. Sequencing was carried out using peripheral blood. Receptors originate from a man between 50 and 59 years old with acute or convalescent COVID-19. CDR3s include the opening cysteine and the closing phenylalanine or tryptophan. D genes are given only for firm matches. Size tells how often a clone was seen (once, few, many) or the class of an expanded clone, and some rows leave it out.

J	D	size	V	DNA	CDR3
TRBJ1-2	-	few	TRBV6-1	TGTGCCAGCAGTGAACAGGGTCCATATGGCTACACCTTC	CASSEQGPYGYTF
TRBJ2-7	TRBD1	many	TRBV9	TGTGCCAGCAGCCCAAGGACAGGACAATACGAGCAGTACTTC	CASSPRTGQYEQYF
TRBJ2-5	-	-	TRBV5-4	TGTGCCAGCAGCTTGGAGAGGCAGCGGCCAACCCAGTACTTC	CASSLERQRPTQYF
TRBJ2-3	TRBD2	-	TRBV23-1	TGCGCCAGCAGTTTCCTTACTAGCGAAGGTCCAGCAGATACGCAGTATTTT	CASSFLTSEGPADTQYF
TRBJ2-2	TRBD2	medium-sized	TRBV5-1	TGCGCCAGCAGCGGGCAGGGAGGGACCGGGGAGCTGTTTTTT	CASSGQGGTGELFF
TRBJ2-3	TRBD1	-	TRBV28	TGTGCCAGCAGTTTAAGAAGGACAGGGGGGCTCACAGATACGCAGTATTTT	CASSLRRTGGLTDTQYF
TRBJ1-2	TRBD1	-	TRBV6-6	TGTGCCAGCAGTCCGACAGGGACCCTGGACGGCTACACCTTC	CASSPTGTLDGYTF
TRBJ2-7	-	once	TRBV12-5	TGTGCTAGTGGTTTAGGACAGAGCTACGAGCAGTACTTC	CASGLGQSYEQYF
TRBJ2-2	-	-	TRBV2	TGTGCCAGCAAGACAGTTTCAACCGGGGAGCTGTTTTTT	CASKTVSTGELFF
TRBJ2-1	TRBD2	-	TRBV5-6	TGTGCCAGCAGCTTCGGTGGTAGCGGGAGGCCCGGGGGGCAGTTCTTC	CASSFGGSGRPGGQFF
TRBJ2-2	-	-	TRBV24-1	TGTGCCACCAGTGATTTGGTGGGAGGCTACACCGGGGAGCTGTTTTTT	CATSDLVGGYTGELFF
TRBJ2-7	-	-	TRBV28	TGTGCCAGCACAGCGCCGGTGGGCGAGCAGTACTTC	CASTAPVGEQYF
TRBJ2-3	-	-	TRBV5-1	TGCGCCAGCAGCTTGGACAGAACTAGCACAGATACGCAGTATTTT	CASSLDRTSTDTQYF
TRBJ2-7	-	-	TRBV28	TGTGCCAGCAGTCCCCTCGCGAGGGTCGGGGAGCAGTACTTC	CASSPLARVGEQYF
TRBJ2-2	-	-	TRBV12-3/TRBV12-4	TGTGCCAGCGAGACTACAAACACCGGGGAGCTGTTTTTT	CASETTNTGELFF
TRBJ1-5	-	-	TRBV9	TGTGCCAGCAGCGAGAGGGTAGGTCTGAATCAGCCCCAGCATTTT	CASSERVGLNQPQHF
TRBJ2-2	TRBD2	-	TRBV11-2	TGTGCCAGCAGCTTAGGGGGACTACTCAGACAAGGGTCCACCGGGGAGCTGTTTTTT	CASSLGGLLRQGSTGELFF
TRBJ2-3	TRBD1	-	TRBV27	TGTGCCAGCAGTCAGGGGGCTGGCACAGATACGCAGTATTTT	CASSQGAGTDTQYF
TRBJ1-2	TRBD1	few	TRBV2	TGTGCCAGCAGTGAATACCAGGGGGCTCACTATGGCTACACCTTC	CASSEYQGAHYGYTF
TRBJ2-5	-	few	TRBV5-6	TGTGCCAGCAGCTTGGCAGGGAGGTTGACCCAGTACTTC	CASSLAGRLTQYF
TRBJ2-5	-	-	TRBV24-1	TGTGCCACCAGTGACCCACGACGGGGAGGAGGGGAGACCCAGTACTTC	CATSDPRRGGGETQYF
TRBJ1-1	TRBD1	-	TRBV25-1	TGTGCCAGCCGAGACAGGGGGATATCTGAAGCTTTCTTT	CASRDRGISEAFF
TRBJ1-5	-	-	TRBV10-1	TGCGCCAGCAGTGAACAGCCCAATCAGCCCCAGCATTTT	CASSEQPNQPQHF
TRBJ1-6	-	-	TRBV13	TGTGCCAGCGGCGGATACTCCTATAATTCACCCCTCCACTTT	CASGGYSYNSPLHF
TRBJ2-4	TRBD1	-	TRBV7-2	TGTGCCAGCAGCTCACAGGGGAACATTCAGTACTTC	CASSSQGNIQYF
TRBJ2-7	TRBD1	-	TRBV6-5	TGTGCCAGCAGTTACGGGACAGGGGGCGCTTCCGAGCAGTACTTC	CASSYGTGGASEQYF
TRBJ2-3	TRBD1	-	TRBV19	TGTGCCAGTAGTATAGCGGGACAGGGAATCAGAGATACGCAGTATTTT	CASSIAGQGIRDTQYF
TRBJ2-1	TRBD2	few	TRBV18	TGTGCCAGCTCACCCACCCCCGGGACTAACACCTACAATGAGCAGTTCTTC	CASSPTPGTNTYNEQFF
TRBJ1-6	-	-	TRBV19	TGTGCCAGTAGTATAACCAGGACACCCAATTCACCCCTCCACTTT	CASSITRTPNSPLHF
TRBJ2-4	TRBD2	-	TRBV2	TGTGCCAGCAGTGGGGAGGGACGGAAAAACATTCAGTACTTC	CASSGEGRKNIQYF
TRBJ2-1	-	-	TRBV4-1	TGCGCCAGCAGCCAAGAGGACTCATTATACAATGAGCAGTTCTTC	CASSQEDSLYNEQFF
TRBJ2-2	TRBD2	-	TRBV5-4	TGTGCCAGCAGGAGCGGGAGGAAGAACACCGGGGAGCTGTTTTTT	CASRSGRKNTGELFF
TRBJ1-2	TRBD1	-	TRBV30	TGTGCCTGGAGTGTACAGACAGGGGGCGGTGGCTACACCTTC	CAWSVQTGGGGYTF
TRBJ2-1	TRBD1	-	TRBV24-1	TGTGCCACCAGTGATTTGGGGACAGGGGGGACGAATGAGCAGTTCTTC	CATSDLGTGGTNEQFF
TRBJ1-3	-	-	TRBV6-6	TGTGCCAGCAGTTACTCCGCAGGGGTTGGAAACACCATATATTTT	CASSYSAGVGNTIYF
TRBJ2-7	TRBD1	-	TRBV30	TGTGCCTGGAGTGGACAGGGGCTGACCTACGAGCAGTACTTC	CAWSGQGLTYEQYF
TRBJ2-3	-	-	TRBV27	TGTGCCAGCAGTTTATCTGTCGGGAGAGGCACAGATACGCAGTATTTT	CASSLSVGRGTDTQYF
TRBJ1-2	-	-	TRBV5-3	TGTGCCAGAAGCTTGGACAGGGAGAACTATGGCTACACCTTC	CARSLDRENYGYTF
TRBJ2-3	-	-	TRBV4-1	TGCGCCAGCAGCCAAGTGTGGGGCGAAAAGGGCGTGGGAGATACGCAGTATTTT	CASSQVWGEKGVGDTQYF
TRBJ2-2	-	-	TRBV28	TGTGCCAGCAGTTTGAGTCTGGCGGGCACCGGGGAGCTGTTTTTT	CASSLSLAGTGELFF
TRBJ2-5	TRBD2	-	TRBV7-2	TGTGCCAGCAGCCCACGGGAGGCCCAGTACTTC	CASSPREAQYF
TRBJ1-6	-	-	TRBV2	TGTGCCAGCAGACCATATGGAGGCGCCCTTAATTCACCCCTCCACTTT	CASRPYGGALNSPLHF
TRBJ2-5	TRBD1	-	TRBV6-5	TGTGCCAGCAGGCGCGGGACAGGGGTTGAGACCCAGTACTTC	CASRRGTGVETQYF
TRBJ2-5	TRBD1	-	TRBV5-8	TGTGCCAGCAGCATCTTAAGACAGGGGCAAGAGACCCAGTACTTC	CASSILRQGQETQYF
TRBJ1-1	-	-	TRBV11-3	TGTGCCAGCAGCTTCGTCTCGGGTCATGAAGCTTTCTTT	CASSFVSGHEAFF
TRBJ1-2	-	once	TRBV11-2	TGTGCCAGCAGCTTAAATATTGGACAGAACTATGGCTACACCTTC	CASSLNIGQNYGYTF